The 21 T cell receptor beta chains reported below all come from one sample, sequenced in a study of cytomegalovirus exposure and HLA in healthy donors. Primers included in the PCR were 60 Vbeta and 13 Jbeta primers. Libraries were prepared by immunoSEQ multiplex PCR; TCRdb keeps only in-frame clonotypes and omits some of them. The sample contains under 200,000 clones, roughly 84% of which appear only once. Sequenced input: PBMCs. All receptors come from a man between 18 and 29 years old in good health and CMV-seronegative.

The V call is TRBV7-2, the J call TRBJ2-3; 7 bases align to TRBD2. This CDR3 has 15 residues. J lost 5 bases, V lost 1 base, and 6 bases had no gene match. Germline lookup yields CDR1 SGHTA and CDR2 FQGNSA. The CDR3 bases are TGTGCCAGCAGCTTAGATCGCGGGGGTGGAGATACGCAGTATTTT. Encoded protein: CASSLDRGGGDTQYF. The full variable domain, completed using reference TRBV7-2 and TRBJ2-3, is GAGVSQSPSNKVTEKGKDVELRCDPISGHTALYWYRQSLGQGLEFLIYFQGNSAPDKSGLPSDRFSAERTGGSVSTLTIQRTQQEDSAVYLCASSLDRGGGDTQYFGPGTRLTVL.

The chain has TRBV5-5 and TRBJ2-1, with 10 bases fitting TRBD2. J gave up 2 bases and V 2 bases, and 16 bases lay outside the gene matches. The germline gives CDR1 SGHKS, CDR2 YYEKEE (reference sequence). The CDR3 sequence is 20 residues long. CDR3 nucleotide sequence: TGTGCCAGCAGCTTATACTCCCAATCTAGCGGGAGCCCTACCTACAATGAGCAGTTCTTC. It encodes CASSLYSQSSGSPTYNEQFF.

The V gene is TRBV7-2, the J gene TRBJ2-2; the match to TRBD1 covers 7 bases. V shed 3 bases and J 6 bases; nucleotides not matched to a gene: 4. Germline V gives CDR1 SGHTA, CDR2 FQGNSA. The CDR3 consists of 14 residues. The CDR3 here is CASSFRQGAGELFF. CDR3 nucleotide sequence: TGTGCCAGCAGCTTCCGACAGGGTGCCGGGGAGCTGTTTTTT.

V usage is TRBV28 and J usage is TRBJ1-2; the D gene is possibly TRBD1 (6 bases). Looked up from germline, CDR1 is MDHEN and CDR2 is SYDVKM. The CDR3 is 13 residues long. The V and J ends lost 7 bases and 2 bases respectively, with 11 bases between them. The CDR3 is CASNRDRNYGYTF. In nucleotides, the CDR3 is TGTGCCAGCAACCGCGACAGGAACTATGGCTACACCTTC.

This CDR3 is CASSGPGGTYGYTF. DNA for the CDR3: TGTGCCAGCAGCGGTCCAGGGGGTACCTATGGCTACACCTTC. The V call is TRBV5-6, the J call TRBJ1-2, with 7 bases matching TRBD1. Germline CDR1 reads SGHDT; CDR2 reads YYEEEE. The trim removed 4 bases at V and 4 bases at J, leaving 7 bases unmatched. The CDR3 contains 14 residues.

This chain links TRBV5-1 with TRBJ2-1, with 8 bases lining up with TRBD2. V lost 6 bases and J lost 4; bases outside the gene matches: 6. This CDR3 is built from 14 residues. Per the germline V gene, CDR1 is SGHRS and CDR2 is YFSETQ. The CDR3 DNA follows: TGCGCCAGCACCGACTCGGGGGGGTACAATGAGCAGTTCTTC. This gives the protein CASTDSGGYNEQFF.

The V call is TRBV11-2, the J call TRBJ2-7, with D hard to call. V lost 1 base and J 3 bases, leaving 16 bases between the germline ends. Germline lookup yields CDR1 SGHAT and CDR2 FQNNGV. The CDR3 has 16 residues. The CDR3 loop reads CASSLGVDFSIYEQYF. CDR3 nucleotide sequence: TGTGCCAGCAGCTTAGGCGTCGACTTCTCCATCTACGAGCAGTACTTC.

The chain combines TRBV5-1 with TRBJ2-1; 8 bases line up with TRBD2. V was clipped by 4 bases and J by 16 bases; unmatched bases: 16. The CDR3 loop spans 14 amino acids. The germline V gene encodes CDR1 SGHRS and CDR2 YFSETQ. The CDR3: CASSRGGGSPPTFF. In nucleotides, the CDR3 is TGCGCCAGCAGCCGGGGGGGCGGGAGCCCCCCCACCTTCTTC.

V and J are TRBV7-9 and TRBJ2-1; 8 bases align to TRBD1. This CDR3 spans 15 amino acids. CDR1 and CDR2 from the germline V gene are SEHNR and FQNEAQ (reference sequence). After removal of 5 bases from V and 2 bases from J, the junction contained 5 bases not matched to a gene. CDR3 protein: CASSGRQGTYNEQFF. The DNA of the CDR3 is TGTGCCAGCAGCGGTCGACAGGGGACCTACAATGAGCAGTTCTTC.

The chain links TRBV11-2 to TRBJ2-7, with TRBD2 identical over 13 bases. This CDR3 region has 15 residues. Germline CDR1 reads SGHAT; CDR2 reads FQNNGV. The trim removed 1 base at V and 3 bases at J, leaving 0 bases unmatched. The DNA of the CDR3 is TGTGCCAGCAGCTTAGGACTAGCGGGGGGCTACGAGCAGTACTTC. Encoded protein: CASSLGLAGGYEQYF.

The rearrangement uses TRBV5-5 and TRBJ2-7; D is perhaps TRBD1 (6 bases). With 0 bases removed from V and 2 bases from J, the gap between germline ends came to 18 bases. Germline CDR1 reads SGHKS; CDR2 reads YYEKEE (reference sequence). The length of the CDR3 is 17 residues. CDR3 amino acids: CASSLVGPGHKTYEQYF. In DNA form, the CDR3 reads TGTGCCAGCAGCTTGGTAGGTCCGGGACACAAAACCTACGAGCAGTACTTC.

CDR3 sequence reads: CASSPRMDRVIEQYF. The CDR3, as DNA: TGTGCCAGCAGCCCGAGGATGGACAGGGTAATCGAGCAGTACTTC. This rearrangement joins TRBV9 to TRBJ2-7; TRBD1 aligns across 8 bases. J was trimmed by 6 bases and V by 4 bases; bases with no gene match: 12. The germline V gene encodes CDR1 SGDLS and CDR2 YYNGEE. There are 15 residues in the CDR3.

J is TRBJ2-2 and V is TRBV6-6; 7 bases match TRBD1. There are 14 residues in the CDR3. The ends lost 5 bases at V and 4 bases at J; junction bases unmatched: 4. Germline CDR1 and CDR2: MNHNY and SVGAGI (reference sequence). The CDR3 reads CASSPRDSTGELFF. The CDR3 DNA follows: TGTGCCAGCAGTCCGAGGGACAGCACCGGGGAGCTGTTTTTT.

The chain recombines TRBV2 with TRBJ2-5; 7 bases are a match to TRBD1. Germline assignment: CDR1 SNHLY and CDR2 FYNNEI. The CDR3 extends over 12 amino acids. The ends lost 6 bases at V and 9 bases at J; junction bases unmatched: 7. The CDR3 DNA sequence: TGTGCCAGCAGCGGACAGGCCTTGGCCCAGTACTTC. Translated: CASSGQALAQYF.

The V call is TRBV5-6, the J call TRBJ2-7; TRBD1 aligns across 11 bases. Germline assignment: CDR1 SGHDT and CDR2 YYEEEE. The CDR3 is 16 residues long. V was pared by 3 bases and J by 1 base, with 6 bases of the junction left unmatched. Written as DNA, the CDR3 is TGTGCCAGCAGCTCCCGGACAGGGGGCGCTTCCTACGAGCAGTACTTC. Amino acid sequence: CASSSRTGGASYEQYF.

The chain joins TRBV18 to TRBJ2-1; weak D call: TRBD2 (6 bases). V was pared by 3 bases and J by 7 bases, with 19 bases between. The CDR3 runs to 16 residues. The V gene's germline CDR1 is KGHSH and CDR2 LQKENI. The CDR3 sequence: CASSPFRGRAGNEQFF. CDR3 coding DNA: TGTGCCAGCTCACCCTTTCGAGGCCGCGCGGGGAATGAGCAGTTCTTC.

The genes are TRBV28 and TRBJ1-1, with D uncertain. The CDR3 extends over 15 amino acids. The V gene's germline CDR1 is MDHEN and CDR2 SYDVKM. V lost 2 bases and J lost 3, with 13 bases in between. The CDR3 DNA is TGTGCCAGCAGTTTAATTGGAGACGGAGACACTGAAGCTTTCTTT. It codes for CASSLIGDGDTEAFF.

The chain couples TRBV27 to TRBJ2-7; D may be TRBD1 (6 bases). The V gene lost 0 bases and the J gene lost 4 bases, with 10 bases spanning the gap. The CDR3 length is 14 residues. Per germline, CDR1 MNHEY and CDR2 SMNVEV (reference sequence). The CDR3 loop reads CASSLSGTLYEQYF. The CDR3 coding sequence is TGTGCCAGCAGTTTATCTGGGACATTGTACGAGCAGTACTTC.

The rearrangement links TRBV2 to TRBJ1-5; TRBD1 agrees at 7 bases. Germline V CDR1 and CDR2: SNHLY, FYNNEI. The CDR3 is 17 amino acids. With V trimmed by 5 bases and J by 3 bases, 13 bases remained unmatched. The CDR3 reads CASSRPPGQKFNQPQHF. For the CDR3, the DNA is TGTGCCAGCAGTCGGCCACCGGGACAGAAATTCAATCAGCCCCAGCATTTT.

CDR3: CASSALGQATNYGYTF. The CDR3 region has the DNA TGTGCCAGTAGTGCCCTCGGACAGGCAACTAACTATGGCTACACCTTC. This chain joins TRBV19 and TRBJ1-2, with TRBD1 matching over 7 bases. Per germline, CDR1 LNHDA and CDR2 SQIVND (reference sequence). The CDR3 is 16 residues long. V gave up 5 bases and J gave up 0 bases; unmatched junction bases: 9. Looking up the rest from reference TRBV19 and TRBJ1-2 gives the full variable domain: DGGITQSPKYLFRKEGQNVTLSCEQNLNHDAMYWYRQDPGQGLRLIYYSQIVNDFQKGDIAEGYSVSREKKESFPLTVTSAQKNPTAFYLCASSALGQATNYGYTFGSGTRLTVV.

This clone was observed once. The chain employs TRBV28 and TRBJ2-7, with 7 bases aligning to TRBD1. The CDR3 totals 15 residues. V trimming: 2 bases; J trimming: 0 bases; junction bases outside the gene matches: 4. Germline V CDR1 and CDR2: MDHEN, SYDVKM. The CDR3 DNA is TGTGCCAGCAGTTTAGACAGGGAGATCTCCTACGAGCAGTACTTC. This codes for CASSLDREISYEQYF.